Listed below are T cell receptor beta chains from one sample, sequenced in a study of blood T cell repertoires in COVID-19. Data came from immunoSEQ multiplex PCR; TCRdb stores just in-frame clones and leaves some out. This sample has roughly 200,000 clones; around 82% occur once, and the top ten carry 12%. Sequenced sample: PBMCs or T cells enriched from blood (not recorded which). The receptors shown here come from a man aged 35-49 years who had recovered from COVID-19. The CDR3 runs from the conserved cysteine through the conserved F or W. The order of the fields is clone size, V gene, J gene, D gene, CDR3 DNA, CDR3 protein. D genes are given only for firm matches. Size is stated for part of the rows, as once, few or many counts, or as a class when the clone is expanded.

>once|TRBV11-2|TRBJ1-1|.
TGTGCCAGCAGCTTAGGTACAGGCTTGAACACTGAAGCTTTCTTT
CASSLGTGLNTEAFF
>.|TRBV2|TRBJ1-6|TRBD1
TGTGCCAGCAGGGGACAGCTGATAGGGAATTCACCCCTCCACTTT
CASRGQLIGNSPLHF
>once|TRBV2|TRBJ1-1|.
TGTGCCAGCAGTTTACAGGGCTTGGACACTGAAGCTTTCTTT
CASSLQGLDTEAFF
>.|TRBV5-1|TRBJ2-7|.
TGCGCCAGCACGCGGACGGGGGAGCCCTACGAGCAGTACTTC
CASTRTGEPYEQYF
>.|TRBV7-9|TRBJ1-2|TRBD1
TGTGCCAGCAGGGGACAGGGGGCTTATGGCTACACCTTC
CASRGQGAYGYTF
>.|TRBV6-1|TRBJ1-1|.
TGTGCCAGCAGTGAACCTCAACAGGGAGCTGAAGCTTTCTTT
CASSEPQQGAEAFF
>.|TRBV7-2|TRBJ1-1|.
TGTGCCAGCAGCTTAGTCCGGGAATTGGACACTGAAGCTTTCTTT
CASSLVRELDTEAFF
>.|TRBV5-1|TRBJ1-4|TRBD1
TGCGCCAGCAGCACAGGCGGACAGGAGGGTAATGAAAAACTGTTTTTT
CASSTGGQEGNEKLFF
>.|TRBV2|TRBJ1-6|TRBD1
TGTGCTTCTGAGGGACAGGTCGTGTCGGGCCTCCACTTT
CASEGQVVSGLHF
>.|TRBV5-4|TRBJ1-1|.
TGTGCCAGCAGCTTGACGGGGGGCGGGAACACTGAAGCTTTCTTT
CASSLTGGGNTEAFF
>.|TRBV19|TRBJ2-1|TRBD2
TGTGCCAGTAGTATAGGACTAGCGGGAGGACCGGGGTACAATGAGCAGTTCTTC
CASSIGLAGGPGYNEQFF
>.|TRBV5-1|TRBJ1-3|.
TGCGCCAGCAGCTTGAGCACGGCTAGCTCTGGAAACACCATATATTTT
CASSLSTASSGNTIYF
>.|TRBV27|TRBJ1-1|TRBD1
TGTGCCAGCAGTTTTAATCGGACAGGGTCTCCTGAAGCTTTCTTT
CASSFNRTGSPEAFF
>.|TRBV29-1|TRBJ1-1|.
TGCAGCGTTGAAGGATCCAGGGGAGTTTGGACTGAAGCTTTCTTT
CSVEGSRGVWTEAFF
>.|TRBV28|TRBJ2-7|.
TGTGCCAGCAGTTTCGGGGGAACCTACGAGCAGTACTTC
CASSFGGTYEQYF
>.|TRBV2|TRBJ2-3|TRBD2
TGTGCCAGCAGTCCGACTAGCGGAAACACAGATACGCAGTATTTT
CASSPTSGNTDTQYF
>.|TRBV9|TRBJ2-4|.
TGTGCCAGCAGCGTATCAGGGAAGGGAAACATTCAGTACTTC
CASSVSGKGNIQYF
>.|TRBV6-4|TRBJ1-5|.
TGTGCCAGTTCAGGGGAATCGAATCAGCCCCAGCATTTT
CASSGESNQPQHF
>.|TRBV13|TRBJ1-2|TRBD1
TGTGCCAGCAGCTTAGGGGACAGGGGGCAAAGTGGCTACACCTTC
CASSLGDRGQSGYTF
>.|TRBV5-1|TRBJ1-4|.
TGCGCCAGCAGCTTGGTGCCAGCTAATGAAAAACTGTTTTTT
CASSLVPANEKLFF
>.|TRBV7-2|TRBJ1-6|.
TGTGCCAGCGCCGAGCTCTATAATTCACCCCTCCACTTT
CASAELYNSPLHF
>.|TRBV19|TRBJ1-5|.
TGTGCCAGTACTTTTGGGACTCTTTCCAATCAGCCCCAGCATTTT
CASTFGTLSNQPQHF
>.|TRBV4-2|TRBJ2-5|TRBD2
TGTGCCAGCAGCCGAGAGGGACTAGTCCAAGAGACCCAGTACTTC
CASSREGLVQETQYF
>.|TRBV5-8|TRBJ2-1|TRBD2
TGTGCCAGCAGCTTTTGGGTTAGCGGGACCAATGAGCAGTTCTTC
CASSFWVSGTNEQFF
>.|TRBV3-1/TRBV3-2|TRBJ2-3|TRBD2
TGTGCCAGCAGACCCTTAGCGGGGGGCACAGATACGCAGTATTTT
CASRPLAGGTDTQYF
>.|TRBV28|TRBJ1-3|.
TGTGCCAGCAGTTTCAGGGAATCCTCTGGAAACACCATATATTTT
CASSFRESSGNTIYF
>.|TRBV18|TRBJ1-1|.
TGTGCCAGCTCAACAAACACTGAAGCTTTCTTT
CASSTNTEAFF
>.|TRBV18|TRBJ1-5|.
TGTGCCAGCTCAAAATATTCACAGGGCACTCAGCCCCAGCATTTT
CASSKYSQGTQPQHF
>.|TRBV5-4|TRBJ2-2|TRBD2
TGTGCCAGCAGCTCCGGGACTAGCGGGGCGAACACCGGGGAGCTGTTTTTT
CASSSGTSGANTGELFF
>once|TRBV9|TRBJ1-2|TRBD1
TGTGCCAGCAGCCTGAGGACAGGGGACTTGACCTATGGCTACACCTTC
CASSLRTGDLTYGYTF
>.|TRBV7-6|TRBJ1-4|.
TGTGCCAGCAGCTTAGAAGGGAGGGTCGCACTGTTTTTT
CASSLEGRVALFF
>.|TRBV3-1/TRBV3-2|TRBJ1-1|.
TGTGCCAGCAGCCAAGACGCGGTTTCTGAAGCTTTCTTT
CASSQDAVSEAFF
>.|TRBV6-5|TRBJ2-3|TRBD1
TGTGCCACGGGACAGGACCTCACAGATACGCAGTATTTT
CATGQDLTDTQYF
>.|TRBV2|TRBJ1-1|.
TGTGCCAGCAGTGGATTCAGAGGGGGTTCTGAAGCTTTCTTT
CASSGFRGGSEAFF
>.|TRBV10-2|TRBJ2-2|TRBD1
TGCGCCAGCACCCTGACAGGGGCCCCCTTAAGTACCGGGGAGCTGTTTTTT
CASTLTGAPLSTGELFF
>.|TRBV7-2|TRBJ1-2|TRBD1
TGTGCCAGCAGCTTGAGAGGGGGCGTAGGAGATGGCTACACCTTC
CASSLRGGVGDGYTF
>once|TRBV12-3/TRBV12-4|TRBJ2-7|TRBD1
TGTGCCAGCAGTTTGGGGACAGCCGAGCAGTACTTC
CASSLGTAEQYF
>.|TRBV7-2|TRBJ1-5|.
TGTGCCAGCAGCTTCAGTTTCCGTGATAGCAATCAGCCCCAGCATTTT
CASSFSFRDSNQPQHF
>few|TRBV9|TRBJ1-3|.
TGTGCCAGCAGCGTAGATGGGGGGAACTCTGGAAACACCATATATTTT
CASSVDGGNSGNTIYF
>.|TRBV19|TRBJ1-5|TRBD1
TGTGCCAGTAGTATCCCGGGACAGGGGGTTAGCAATCAGCCCCAGCATTTT
CASSIPGQGVSNQPQHF
>.|TRBV9|TRBJ2-7|TRBD2
TGTGCCAGCAGCGTGGGGGGGTGGTCCTACGAGCAGTACTTC
CASSVGGWSYEQYF
>.|TRBV27|TRBJ2-3|.
TGTGCCAGCAGTGAGGGTCTAGCAGCAGATACGCAGTATTTT
CASSEGLAADTQYF
>.|TRBV5-1|TRBJ1-2|.
TGCGCCAGCAGCTCATTTGGAGGGTCCGGCTACACCTTC
CASSSFGGSGYTF
>.|TRBV7-9|TRBJ1-1|.
TGTGCCAGCAGCTTAGCGAGTACGGGCACTGAAGCTTTCTTT
CASSLASTGTEAFF
>.|TRBV18|TRBJ2-7|TRBD1
TGTGCCAGCTCACCAGAAACTAGGGGACAGGGGGCGAACGAGCAGTACTTC
CASSPETRGQGANEQYF
>few|TRBV12-3/TRBV12-4|TRBJ1-1|TRBD1
TGTGCCAGCAAATATACAGGGGACACTGAAGCTTTCTTT
CASKYTGDTEAFF
>.|TRBV7-9|TRBJ2-1|TRBD2
TGTGCCAGCAGAATAGGGGGGACTAGTCACAATGAGCAGTTCTTC
CASRIGGTSHNEQFF